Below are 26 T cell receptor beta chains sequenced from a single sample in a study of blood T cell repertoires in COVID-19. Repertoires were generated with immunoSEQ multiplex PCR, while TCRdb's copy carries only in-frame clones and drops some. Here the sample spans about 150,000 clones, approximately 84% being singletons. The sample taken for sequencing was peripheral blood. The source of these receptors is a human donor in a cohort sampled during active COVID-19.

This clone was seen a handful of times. DNA for the CDR3: TGTGCCAGCAGTTTAGAGGGCGGGGCTTCTAACTATGGCTACACCTTC. Its translation is CASSLEGGASNYGYTF. The chain couples TRBV28 to TRBJ1-2, with a weak D call TRBD1 (5 bases). V was pared by 2 bases and J by 0 bases, with 13 bases between. The germline CDR1 and CDR2 sequences are MDHEN and SYDVKM. The CDR3 consists of 16 residues.

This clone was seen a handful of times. The CDR3 reads CASSLQDKPRAFF. As DNA, the CDR3 is TGTGCCAGCAGTTTACAAGACAAGCCACGAGCTTTCTTT. This chain joins TRBV28 and TRBJ1-1, with D unclear. The CDR3 totals 13 residues. Trimming removed 2 bases at V and 10 bases at J, with 14 bases between. CDR1 and CDR2 (germline): MDHEN, SYDVKM.

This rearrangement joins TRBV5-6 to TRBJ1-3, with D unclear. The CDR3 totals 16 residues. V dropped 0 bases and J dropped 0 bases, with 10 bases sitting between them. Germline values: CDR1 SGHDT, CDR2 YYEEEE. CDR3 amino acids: CASSLGQAISGNTIYF. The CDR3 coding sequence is TGTGCCAGCAGCTTGGGCCAGGCCATCTCTGGAAACACCATATATTTT.

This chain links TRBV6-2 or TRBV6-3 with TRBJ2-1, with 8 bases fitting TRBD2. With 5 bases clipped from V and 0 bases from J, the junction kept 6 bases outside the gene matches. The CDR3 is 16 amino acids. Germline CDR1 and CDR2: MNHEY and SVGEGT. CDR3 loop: CASSPRGGASYNEQFF. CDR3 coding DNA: TGTGCCAGCAGTCCCCGGGGGGGGGCCTCCTACAATGAGCAGTTCTTC.

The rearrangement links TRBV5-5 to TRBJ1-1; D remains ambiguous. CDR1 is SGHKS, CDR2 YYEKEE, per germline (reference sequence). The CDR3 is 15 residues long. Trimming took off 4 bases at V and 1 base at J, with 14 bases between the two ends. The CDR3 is CASSPYVSKNTEAFF. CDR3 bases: TGTGCCAGCAGCCCTTATGTGTCTAAGAACACTGAAGCTTTCTTT.

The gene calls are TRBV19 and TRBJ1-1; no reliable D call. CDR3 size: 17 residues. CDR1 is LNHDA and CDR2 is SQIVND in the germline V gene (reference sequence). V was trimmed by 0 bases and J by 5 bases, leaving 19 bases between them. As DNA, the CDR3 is TGTGCCAGTAGTATAGATTCGGGAACCAACAAAGATACTGAAGCTTTCTTT. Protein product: CASSIDSGTNKDTEAFF. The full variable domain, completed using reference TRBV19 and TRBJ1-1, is DGGITQSPKYLFRKEGQNVTLSCEQNLNHDAMYWYRQDPGQGLRLIYYSQIVNDFQKGDIAEGYSVSREKKESFPLTVTSAQKNPTAFYLCASSIDSGTNKDTEAFFGQGTRLTVV.

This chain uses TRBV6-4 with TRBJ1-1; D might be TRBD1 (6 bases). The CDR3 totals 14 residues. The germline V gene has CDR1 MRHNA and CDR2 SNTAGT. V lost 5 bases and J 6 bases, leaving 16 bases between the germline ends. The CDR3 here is CASSPTYRAPEAFF. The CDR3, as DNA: TGTGCCAGCAGTCCAACGTACAGGGCCCCTGAAGCTTTCTTT.

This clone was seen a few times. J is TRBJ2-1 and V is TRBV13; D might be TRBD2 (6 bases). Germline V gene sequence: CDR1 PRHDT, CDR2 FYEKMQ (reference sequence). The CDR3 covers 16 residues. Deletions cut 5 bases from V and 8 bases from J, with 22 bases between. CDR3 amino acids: CASSGRLGGLWDEQFF. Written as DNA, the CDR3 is TGTGCCAGCAGCGGCAGACTCGGAGGGCTATGGGATGAGCAGTTCTTC.

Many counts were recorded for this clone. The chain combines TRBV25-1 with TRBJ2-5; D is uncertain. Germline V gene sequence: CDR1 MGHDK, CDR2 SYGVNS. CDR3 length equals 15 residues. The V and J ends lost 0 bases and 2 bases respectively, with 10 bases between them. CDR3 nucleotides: TGTGCCAGCAGTGAATATTTGGGCAGTCAAGAGACCCAGTACTTC. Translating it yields CASSEYLGSQETQYF.

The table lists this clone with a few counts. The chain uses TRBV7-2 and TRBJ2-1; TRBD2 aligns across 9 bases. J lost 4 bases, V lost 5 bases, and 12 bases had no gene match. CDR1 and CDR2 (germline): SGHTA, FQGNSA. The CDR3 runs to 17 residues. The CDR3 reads CASSLPRGSGSYNEQFF. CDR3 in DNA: TGTGCCAGCAGCCTCCCTCGGGGTAGCGGGAGTTACAATGAGCAGTTCTTC. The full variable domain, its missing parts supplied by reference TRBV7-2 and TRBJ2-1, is GAGVSQSPSNKVTEKGKDVELRCDPISGHTALYWYRQSLGQGLEFLIYFQGNSAPDKSGLPSDRFSAERTGGSVSTLTIQRTQQEDSAVYLCASSLPRGSGSYNEQFFGPGTRLTVL.

Here the CDR3 DNA reads TGTGCCAGCAGCGACCGGGGGGCAGTTAGAACAGATACGCAGTATTTT. This encodes CASSDRGAVRTDTQYF. The chain carries TRBV3-1 (or the pseudogene TRBV3-2) and TRBJ2-3; D possibly corresponds to TRBD2 (7 bases). Trimming stripped 5 bases from V and 3 bases from J, with 18 bases between. The germline V gene encodes CDR1 LGHDT and CDR2 YNNKEL (reference sequence). This CDR3 contains 16 residues.

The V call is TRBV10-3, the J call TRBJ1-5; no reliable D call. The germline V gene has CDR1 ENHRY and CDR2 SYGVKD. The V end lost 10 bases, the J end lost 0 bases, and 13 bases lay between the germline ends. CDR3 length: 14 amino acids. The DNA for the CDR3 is TGTGCCACCTCCCGGGAGTCTAGCAATCAGCCCCAGCATTTT. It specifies CATSRESSNQPQHF.

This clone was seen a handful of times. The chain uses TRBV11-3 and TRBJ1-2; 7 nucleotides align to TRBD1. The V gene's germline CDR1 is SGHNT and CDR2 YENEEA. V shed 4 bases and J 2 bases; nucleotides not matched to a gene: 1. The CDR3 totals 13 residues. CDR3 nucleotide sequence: TGTGCCAGCAGCTGGGGACAGAACTATGGCTACACCTTC. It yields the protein CASSWGQNYGYTF.

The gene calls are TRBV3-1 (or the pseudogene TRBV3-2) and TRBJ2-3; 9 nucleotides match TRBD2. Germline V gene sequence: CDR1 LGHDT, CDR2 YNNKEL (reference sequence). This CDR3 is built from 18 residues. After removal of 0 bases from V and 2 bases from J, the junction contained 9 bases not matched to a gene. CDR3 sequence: CASSQDPNSGSPTDTQYF. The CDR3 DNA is TGTGCCAGCAGCCAAGATCCGAATAGCGGGAGCCCCACAGATACGCAGTATTTT.

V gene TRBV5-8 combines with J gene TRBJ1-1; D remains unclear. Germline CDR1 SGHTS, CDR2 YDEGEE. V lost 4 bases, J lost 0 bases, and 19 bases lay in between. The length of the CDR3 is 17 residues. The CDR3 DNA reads TGTGCCAGCAGCCCGGCTGGGATTCTGAGGGTGAACACTGAAGCTTTCTTT. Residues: CASSPAGILRVNTEAFF.

Here the CDR3 DNA reads TGTGCCAGCATGTCGAATCTCGGGAGGGCGGTGAAAACAGATACGCAGTATTTT. It is translated as CASMSNLGRAVKTDTQYF. The chain combines TRBV27 with TRBJ2-3; 8 positions agree with TRBD2. With V trimmed by 7 bases and J by 3 bases, 18 bases remained unmatched. The CDR3 is 18 amino acids. Germline V gives CDR1 MNHEY, CDR2 SMNVEV (reference sequence).

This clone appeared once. DNA for the CDR3: TGTGCCAGCAGACTAGCGGGGGGCGTCAATGAGCAGTTCTTC. Its protein is CASRLAGGVNEQFF. The chain is built from TRBV6-5 and TRBJ2-1; 12 bases line up with TRBD2. The CDR3 covers 14 residues. Trimming took 6 bases from V and 6 from J; bases not matched to a gene: 3. CDR1 MNHEY and CDR2 SVGAGI come from the germline V gene.

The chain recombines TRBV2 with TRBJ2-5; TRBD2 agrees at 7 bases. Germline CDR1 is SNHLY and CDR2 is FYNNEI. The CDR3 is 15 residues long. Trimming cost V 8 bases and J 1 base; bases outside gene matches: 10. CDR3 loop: CASGPERDSQETQYF. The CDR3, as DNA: TGTGCCAGCGGTCCGGAGCGGGACTCCCAAGAGACCCAGTACTTC. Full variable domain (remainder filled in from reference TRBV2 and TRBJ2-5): EPEVTQTPSHQVTQMGQEVILRCVPISNHLYFYWYRQILGQKVEFLVSFYNNEISEKSEIFDDQFSVERPDGSNFTLKIRSTKLEDSAMYFCASGPERDSQETQYFGPGTRLLVL.

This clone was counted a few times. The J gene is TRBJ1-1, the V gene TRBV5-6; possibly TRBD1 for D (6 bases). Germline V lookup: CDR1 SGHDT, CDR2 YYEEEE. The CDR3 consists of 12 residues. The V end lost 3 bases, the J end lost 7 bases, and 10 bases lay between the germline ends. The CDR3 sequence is CASSYSGVEAFF. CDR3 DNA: TGTGCCAGCAGCTATTCAGGGGTTGAAGCTTTCTTT.

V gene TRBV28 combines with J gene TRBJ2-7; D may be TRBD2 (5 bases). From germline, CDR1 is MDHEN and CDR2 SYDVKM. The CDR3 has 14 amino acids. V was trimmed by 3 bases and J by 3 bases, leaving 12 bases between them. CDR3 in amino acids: CASSFFSGNYEQYF. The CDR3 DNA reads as TGTGCCAGCAGTTTTTTCTCGGGAAACTACGAGCAGTACTTC.

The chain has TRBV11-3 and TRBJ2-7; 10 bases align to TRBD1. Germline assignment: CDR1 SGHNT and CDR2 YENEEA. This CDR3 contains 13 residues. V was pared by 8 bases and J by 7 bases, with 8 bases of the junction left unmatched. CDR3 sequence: CASSGQGMGEQYF. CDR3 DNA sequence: TGTGCCAGCTCGGGACAGGGGATGGGGGAGCAGTACTTC.

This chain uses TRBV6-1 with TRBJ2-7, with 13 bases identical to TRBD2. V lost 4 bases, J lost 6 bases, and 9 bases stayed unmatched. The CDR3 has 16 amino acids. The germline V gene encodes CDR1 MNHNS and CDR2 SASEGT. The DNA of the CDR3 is TGTGCCAGCAGTGGAGGCGGACTAGCGGGGGTCGGCGAGCAGTACTTC. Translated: CASSGGGLAGVGEQYF.

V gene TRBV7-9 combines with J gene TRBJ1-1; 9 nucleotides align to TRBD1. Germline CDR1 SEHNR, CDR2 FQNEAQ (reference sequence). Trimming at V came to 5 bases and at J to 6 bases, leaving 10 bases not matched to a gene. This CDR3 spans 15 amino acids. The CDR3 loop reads CASSLNRGLVAEAFF. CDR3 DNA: TGTGCCAGCAGCCTAAACAGGGGGCTGGTTGCTGAAGCTTTCTTT.

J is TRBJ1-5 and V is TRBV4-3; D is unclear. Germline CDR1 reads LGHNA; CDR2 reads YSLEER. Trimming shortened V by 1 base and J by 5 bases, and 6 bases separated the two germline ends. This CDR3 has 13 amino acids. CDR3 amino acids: CASSQGLDQPQHF. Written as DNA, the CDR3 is TGCGCCAGCAGCCAAGGACTCGATCAGCCCCAGCATTTT.

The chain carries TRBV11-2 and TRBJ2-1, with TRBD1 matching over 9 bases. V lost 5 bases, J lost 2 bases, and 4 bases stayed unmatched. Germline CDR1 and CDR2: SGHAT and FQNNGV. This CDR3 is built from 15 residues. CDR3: CASSRRQGAYNEQFF. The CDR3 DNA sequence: TGTGCCAGCAGCCGACGACAGGGGGCCTACAATGAGCAGTTCTTC.

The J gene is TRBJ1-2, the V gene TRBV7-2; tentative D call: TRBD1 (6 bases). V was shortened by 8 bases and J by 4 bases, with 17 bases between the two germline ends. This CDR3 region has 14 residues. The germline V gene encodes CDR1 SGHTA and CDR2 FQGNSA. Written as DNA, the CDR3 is TGTGCCAGCGCCCAGGGGATAGGGCTCTATGGCTACACCTTC. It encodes CASAQGIGLYGYTF.